This passage covers 15 T cell receptor beta chains from one sample sequenced in a study of CD8+ T cells in alopecia areata. Sequencing templates came from extracted RNA that was reverse transcribed into cDNA. The method was immunoSEQ multiplex PCR; TCRdb's version includes in-frame clones alone and lacks a portion of them. This sample has about 30,000 clones, with roughly 60% found just once. The source material was NKG2D-high CD8+ T cells sorted from blood. These receptors were taken from a human donor with alopecia areata.

CDR3 region: CASSLGTVEAFF. The CDR3, as DNA: TGCGCCAGCAGCTTAGGGACAGTTGAAGCTTTCTTT. The J gene is TRBJ1-1, the V gene TRBV5-1; 7 nucleotides align to TRBD1. With 2 bases clipped from V and 7 bases from J, the junction kept 2 bases outside the gene matches. Germline CDR1 is SGHRS and CDR2 is YFSETQ. The CDR3 sequence is 12 residues long.

This clone appeared a few times. The gene calls are TRBV7-9 and TRBJ2-6; possibly TRBD2 for D (6 bases). CDR1 SEHNR and CDR2 FQNEAQ come from the germline V gene (reference sequence). Trimming pared 5 bases from V and 0 bases from J, leaving 17 bases between. The CDR3 sequence is 18 residues long. CDR3 bases: TGTGCCAGCAGCAGGCGGGACGGATCATACTCTGGGGCCAACGTCCTGACTTTC. This codes for CASSRRDGSYSGANVLTF.

The V call is TRBV5-4, the J call TRBJ2-2; a possible D gene is TRBD1 (6 bases). This CDR3 has 16 residues. V was clipped by 0 bases and J by 1 base, with 10 bases between them. Per germline, CDR1 SGHNT and CDR2 YYREEE (reference sequence). In DNA, the CDR3 is TGTGCCAGCAGCTTGGTGCCAGGGGAGAACACCGGGGAGCTGTTTTTT. Translated, it gives CASSLVPGENTGELFF.

This clone turned up a few times. The chain recombines TRBV7-9 with TRBJ2-5, with 7 bases matching TRBD2. CDR1 SEHNR and CDR2 FQNEAQ come from the germline V gene (reference sequence). Trimming cost V 5 bases and J 4 bases; bases outside gene matches: 16. The CDR3 covers 17 residues. The CDR3 region is CASSPRLAEAPRETQYF. The CDR3 nucleotides are TGTGCCAGCAGCCCCCGGCTAGCGGAGGCTCCTAGAGAGACCCAGTACTTC. The full variable domain, with the rest looked up from reference TRBV7-9 and TRBJ2-5, is DTGVSQNPRHKITKRGQNVTFRCDPISEHNRLYWYRQTLGQGPEFLTYFQNEAQLEKSRLLSDRFSAERPKGSFSTLEIQRTEQGDSAMYLCASSPRLAEAPRETQYFGPGTRLLVL.

The chain links TRBV2 to TRBJ2-3; D possibly corresponds to TRBD2 (5 bases). From germline, CDR1 is SNHLY and CDR2 FYNNEI. The CDR3 is made up of 14 amino acids. Trimming cost V 0 bases and J 6 bases, with 10 bases left between them. Here the CDR3 reads CASSEALQRDTQYF. DNA of the CDR3: TGTGCCAGCAGTGAAGCGCTTCAGCGGGATACGCAGTATTTT.

The chain joins TRBV7-9 to TRBJ2-7; D gene uncertain. Trimming removed 5 bases from V and 2 bases from J, with 13 bases in between. This CDR3 spans 14 amino acids. Germline values: CDR1 SEHNR, CDR2 FQNEAQ (reference sequence). The CDR3 nucleotides are TGTGCCAGCAGCCAGAGAGCTATACCCTACGAGCAGTACTTC. Amino acid sequence: CASSQRAIPYEQYF.

This clone is judged medium-sized. The chain has TRBV14 and TRBJ2-5; D is possibly TRBD1 or TRBD2 (5 bases each). CDR3 size: 13 residues. The germline V and J ends were trimmed by 8 bases and 3 bases, with 13 bases remaining between them. The V gene's germline CDR1 is SGHDN and CDR2 FVKESK. CDR3 sequence (DNA): TGTGCCAGCTCCGGGACGTTAGAAGAGACCCAGTACTTC. Translated, it gives CASSGTLEETQYF.

The sample holds a few counts of this clone. This rearrangement joins TRBV28 to TRBJ2-7; no reliable D call. CDR1 is MDHEN, CDR2 SYDVKM, per germline. There are 13 residues in the CDR3. Trimming pared 2 bases from V and 2 bases from J, leaving 7 bases between. Written as DNA, the CDR3 is TGTGCCAGCAGTTTACCGGATACCTACGAGCAGTACTTC. This encodes CASSLPDTYEQYF.

Only a few counts were recorded for this clone. The chain uses TRBV29-1 and TRBJ2-7, with 8 bases that match TRBD2. The CDR3 runs to 13 residues. Germline V gives CDR1 SQVTM, CDR2 ANQGSEA. The trim removed 5 bases at V and 1 base at J, leaving 4 bases unmatched. The CDR3 DNA is TGCAGCGTTCTAGCGGGTCTGTCCTACGAGCAGTACTTC. This encodes CSVLAGLSYEQYF.

This clone was seen a few times. The chain is built from TRBV7-9 and TRBJ2-2, with 8 bases aligning to TRBD2. The CDR3 has 18 amino acids. Germline V gene lookup returns CDR1 SEHNR and CDR2 FQNEAQ (reference sequence). V shed 4 bases, J shed 3 bases, and the junction held 13 bases outside the gene matches. The CDR3 spells CASSSPGGASVDTGELFF. In DNA form, the CDR3 reads TGTGCCAGCAGCTCCCCGGGGGGGGCGTCGGTCGACACCGGGGAGCTGTTTTTT. The full variable domain, rest sourced from reference TRBV7-9 and TRBJ2-2, is DTGVSQNPRHKITKRGQNVTFRCDPISEHNRLYWYRQTLGQGPEFLTYFQNEAQLEKSRLLSDRFSAERPKGSFSTLEIQRTEQGDSAMYLCASSSPGGASVDTGELFFGEGSRLTVL.

The chain carries TRBV29-1 and TRBJ2-3; weak D call: TRBD1 (6 bases). V dropped 6 bases and J dropped 4 bases, with 20 bases sitting between them. Germline CDR1 and CDR2: SQVTM and ANQGSEA. This CDR3 spans 15 amino acids. This chain's CDR3 is CSVDPLGAEADTQYF. The CDR3 bases are TGCAGCGTGGATCCCCTGGGGGCGGAGGCAGATACGCAGTATTTT.

In regard to this clone: An end of the junction differs from the germline gene, which may be a read error. This sequence joins TRBV29-1 and TRBJ2-7; 8 bases fit TRBD1. Germline CDR1 SQVTM, CDR2 ANQGSEA. The CDR3 length is 11 residues. For the CDR3, the DNA is TGCAGCGTTCCAGGACAGGGAGCAGTTATATTC. It specifies CSVPGQGAVIF.

The chain joins TRBV27 to TRBJ2-5; 12 nucleotides agree with TRBD2. Germline-derived CDR1 and CDR2 are MNHEY and SMNVEV (reference sequence). Trimming cost V 5 bases and J 5 bases; bases outside gene matches: 6. This CDR3 has 15 amino acids. For the CDR3, the DNA is TGTGCCAGCAGTACGACTAGCGGGAGTCTGGAGACCCAGTACTTC. It is translated as CASSTTSGSLETQYF.

V gene TRBV29-1 combines with J gene TRBJ2-6; D perhaps matches TRBD1 (5 bases). V lost 7 bases, J lost 4 bases, and 17 bases lay in between. The CDR3 sequence is 15 residues long. In germline, CDR1 is SQVTM, CDR2 ANQGSEA. CDR3 DNA: TGCAGCGGCCTATATACAGGATCCGGGGCCAACGTCCTGACTTTC. This codes for CSGLYTGSGANVLTF.

The V and J genes are TRBV19 and TRBJ1-1; tentative D call: TRBD1 (6 bases). V gave up 0 bases and J gave up 0 bases, with 17 bases separating them. Germline lookup yields CDR1 LNHDA and CDR2 SQIVND (reference sequence). This CDR3 region has 18 residues. In DNA form, the CDR3 reads TGTGCCAGTAGTATAGATTCTGGGGGCGCGAACTTGAACACTGAAGCTTTCTTT. Translation: CASSIDSGGANLNTEAFF.